This T cell receptor beta chain was identified during a study of T cells in Graves' hyperthyroidism and ophthalmopathy. This clonotype was counted at least ten times. The antigen remains unidentified. V lost 5 bases to trimming and J lost 1 base, with 14 bases between them. The CDR3 runs 15 residues. Germline CDR1 ENHRY, CDR2 SYGVKD. Overall study results and limits: Progression to ophthalmopathy was predicted a median of 6.5 months early.

Authors of the study amplified TCR beta CDR3 regions from RNA transcripts. The HTBI set primed first-round TCR CDR3 RT-PCR. One entry per CDR3 protein results from TCRdb running MiXCR on the multiplex PCR reads. Of about 520,000 distinct CDR3 sequences listed, approximately 24% are singletons. Sequenced sample: blood. This TCR came from a woman aged 25 to 45 with Graves' ophthalmopathy. This chain links TRBV10-3 with TRBJ1-1; TRBD1 might be the D (5 bases). The CDR3 is CAISPTQGGNTEAFF. CDR3 DNA sequence: TGTGCCATCAGTCCTACTCAGGGAGGGAACACTGAAGCTTTCTTT.